This T cell receptor beta chain was sequenced in a study of OX40 agonist ivuxolimab in advanced cancers. Across the whole study: Of the patients, three showed partial responses, one with hepatocellular carcinoma and two with cutaneous melanoma. Study-wide points: The study found that CD8+ T cells averaged more expanded clones than CD4+.

Remarks on this clone: The antigen is not known.

TCRdb's copy holds only in-frame clones and misses some; the assay was immunoSEQ multiplex PCR. Here the sample spans around 130,000 clones, around 93% being singletons. The sequence was collected from an adult with an advanced solid tumor such as melanoma, head and neck, liver or kidney cancer. Sequenced here: CD4+ or CD8+ T cells sorted from blood, sampled in a trial of the OX40 agonist ivuxolimab.

Here the CDR3 DNA reads TGTGCCAGCAGCGGGCTAGTAGGTACAGATACGCAGTATTTT. It codes for CASSGLVGTDTQYF. The chain has TRBV9 and TRBJ2-3; no reliable D call. The V and J ends lost 3 bases and 3 bases respectively, with 11 bases between them. The CDR3 runs 14 residues. Germline CDR1 and CDR2: SGDLS and YYNGEE.